A selection of T cell receptor beta chains follows, all from one sample in a study of post-analysis software for immune sequencing data. TCRdb processed the PCR reads anew with MiXCR; each CDR3 protein has one entry. The table has approximately 460,000 distinct CDR3 sequences, 45% seen once. Sample: blood. Source of these receptors: a girl between 10 and 17 years old with multiple sclerosis. CDR3s include the opening cysteine and the closing phenylalanine or tryptophan. D genes are given only for firm matches. Size is omitted from some rows. Given values are once, few, many or a class for expanded clones.

v_gene,abundance,len,d_gene,j_gene,CDR3nt,CDR3aa
TRBV7-9,.,16,TRBD2,TRBJ2-5,TGTGCCAGCAGCCAACCGGGACTAGCGGGAGTTGAGACCCAGTACTTC,CASSQPGLAGVETQYF
TRBV15,.,14,TRBD1,TRBJ1-2,TGTGCCACCAGCAGCGACAGGGTCGTCTATGGCTACACCTTC,CATSSDRVVYGYTF
TRBV20-1,.,12,.,TRBJ2-1,TGCAGTGCTAGAGTACTAGCTCGGGAGCAGTTCTTC,CSARVLAREQFF
TRBV11-2,.,18,TRBD2,TRBJ2-3,TGTGCCAGCAGCTTAAGGCGTATAGCGGGGACCCCCACAGATACGCAGTATTTT,CASSLRRIAGTPTDTQYF
TRBV6-5,.,15,.,TRBJ2-1,TGTGCCAGCAGGCCACCGGGACTTAGTGGGCATGAGCAGTTCTTC,CASRPPGLSGHEQFF
TRBV24-1,.,15,TRBD1,TRBJ1-5,TGTGCCACCAGTGGTACAGGGGGCGCGGGTCAGCCCCAGCATTTT,CATSGTGGAGQPQHF
TRBV7-2,few,12,.,TRBJ2-7,TGTGCCAGCAGCTTAGTATTGGGGGAGCAGTACTTC,CASSLVLGEQYF
TRBV29-1,few,12,TRBD1,TRBJ1-4,TGCAGCGCCCAAACAGGGGGCGAAAAACTGTTTTTT,CSAQTGGEKLFF
TRBV7-9,once,13,.,TRBJ1-2,TGTGCCAGCAGCCCGCCGAGGGACTATGGCTACACCTTC,CASSPPRDYGYTF
TRBV10-3,.,15,TRBD2,TRBJ2-1,TGTGCCATCAGTGAGGATGCGGGAGGGGGCAATGAGCAGTTCTTC,CAISEDAGGGNEQFF
TRBV29-1,few,14,.,TRBJ2-1,TGCAGCGTCCTTACTGGCGGGATTGACAATGAGCAGTTCTTC,CSVLTGGIDNEQFF
TRBV20-1,.,16,.,TRBJ2-1,TGCAGTGCTAATTCCGGGGCAGCCAAAGGGGACAATGAGCAGTTCTTC,CSANSGAAKGDNEQFF
TRBV5-4,.,14,.,TRBJ1-2,TGTGCCAGCAGCTTGGATGGGGGGGCCAATGGCTACACCTTC,CASSLDGGANGYTF
TRBV7-2,.,12,.,TRBJ2-7,TGTGCCAGCAGCTTTGGAGTCTACGAGCAGTACTTC,CASSFGVYEQYF
TRBV10-3,few,18,.,TRBJ2-1,TGTGCCACGACGCAGGGGGTAGCGGGAAGGGTAGACGACAATGAGCAGTTCTTC,CATTQGVAGRVDDNEQFF
TRBV6-5,few,19,TRBD2,TRBJ2-7,TGTGCCAGCAGTTACGCAGCCGGGACTAGCGCTGCGAGCTCCTACGAGCAGTACTTC,CASSYAAGTSAASSYEQYF
TRBV20-1,.,12,.,TRBJ2-5,TGCAGTGCGTCAGTTTCCCAAGAGGCCCAGTACTTC,CSASVSQEAQYF
TRBV7-7,few,14,.,TRBJ2-2,TGTGCTAGCAGCTTAGATCGGGACACCGGGGAGCTGTTTTTT,CASSLDRDTGELFF
TRBV7-2,.,18,TRBD2,TRBJ2-1,TGTGCCAGCAGCTTAGTTCTAGCGGGAGGAACTTCCTACAATGAGCAGTTCTTC,CASSLVLAGGTSYNEQFF
TRBV29-1,few,14,TRBD1,TRBJ2-3,TGCAGCGTTGGAAGGGACAGCAGCACAGATACGCAGTATTTT,CSVGRDSSTDTQYF